This T cell receptor (beta chain) was retrieved from a study of blood T cell repertoires in COVID-19 (dated by TCRdb to about 2020). As for the study more broadly: The collaborator samples originated in the United States, Italy and Spain and spanned the acute and convalescent phases of COVID-19. The material from the prospective study consisted of cDNA or gDNA derived from T cells, B-cell-depleted T cells, or PBMCs. The dataset comprised deeply sampled blood TCRbeta repertoires from subjects exposed to, actively infected with, or recovered from COVID-19. The repertoires were released in a freely available public database intended as a resource for research on the immune response to SARS-CoV-2. The samples were drawn from the first 160 participants of the ongoing ImmuneRACE study and from 1,254 subjects provided by 6 global collaborators. Nearly every sample came with metadata listing a de-identified subject ID, COVID-19 status, age in years and sex. HLA class I and class II types, where available, came from metadata supplied by the sample provider rather than from assay-based typing. What the research found in general, with its limitations: How much clinical and demographic metadata was included differed by source and by participant, and the metadata was provided uncurated.

Concerning this clone: This receptor's antigen is unknown. Base qualities are not at hand, and no much larger clone is one base apart.

CDR1 is given as SGHNT and CDR2 as YYREEE, both from the germline V gene (reference sequence). The cysteine opens and the phenylalanine closes a CDR3 of 13 amino acids. Only CDR3 DNA remains: 39 bases, in frame from the first base. V is pared back by 0 bases and J by 9 bases, with 12 bases lying between the germline termini. TCRbeta CDR3 regions were amplified from genomic DNA by means of the immunoSEQ Assay, a bias-controlled multiplex PCR. In the paper's pipeline: Within the assay, amplification of reference gene primers was used to estimate how many nucleated cells each sample contained. To quantify the absolute abundance of each unique TCRbeta CDR3 rearrangement, sequence reads were collapsed and filtered. For each sample, productive Simpson clonality was calculated as the square root of Simpson's diversity index across productive rearrangements. TCRdb re-hosts the immuneACCESS table, in-frame sequences only. Its copies lack some clones; in the studies checked, an unresolved V gene accounts for under half of them, and the cause for the rest is not known. V and J calls and clone size are those listed in that table; D and trimming were worked out from the DNA. The sample has approximately 200,000 clones on record, approximately 88% of them singletons. The ten largest clones take up 3.2% of the sample.

Enrolling through a virtual design, the prospective study's participants ranged in age from about 18 to 89 years and lived across roughly 23 United States geographic areas. To assign participants to cohorts, the prospective study relied on clinical history that participants themselves reported in a screening survey and a study questionnaire. ImmuneRACE Cohort 3 recovered participants were defined by two consecutive negative NP/OP PCR tests, healthcare professional clearance, or symptom resolution. Mobile phlebotomists in the prospective study collected whole blood, serum and a nasopharyngeal or oropharyngeal swab from every participant. Participants in the prospective study had the option to provide additional blood draws and questionnaires over an approximately two-month period. Prospective study blood samples were shipped either frozen or at room temperature before DNA extraction.

The sequence derives from a woman aged 30 to 39 who had recovered from COVID-19. Material for sequencing was PBMCs or T cells enriched from blood (not recorded which). This chain is built from TRBV5-4 and TRBJ2-5; no D gene is confidently identified. The CDR3: CASSLGPLFPQYF. In nucleotide form, the sequence is TGTGCCAGCAGCTTGGGGCCCCTTTTTCCCCAGTACTTC.